This entry describes one TCR beta chain. The antigen remains unidentified. At one boundary the junction diverges from the germline segment, which might be a read error. Three rounds of nested PCR, following a modified ARM-PCR protocol, produced the TCRbeta library. TCRdb used MiXCR to reprocess the multiplex PCR reads, holding one entry per CDR3 protein. The sample lists 90,000 to 110,000 distinct CDR3 sequences; 75% were seen once. This CDR3 has 15 residues. The germline V gene encodes CDR1 SGHNT and CDR2 YENEEA. RNA was extracted from bulk tissue without any cell sorting. Donors were chemotherapy-naive, newly diagnosed lung cancer surgical patients in China, August–November 2014. The source of the sample is a study of tumor and adjacent non-tumor tissue in lung cancer. For the study at large: Around 4.4 million productive TCRbeta reads were obtained per sample on average. General study findings and limits: Tumor TCR diversity, when higher, was linked to shorter survival. Normal lung showed higher cumulative top 100 clone frequency than tumor.

This TCR was recovered from a woman between 55 and 75 years old with non-small cell lung cancer. The chain recombines TRBV11-3 with TRBJ2-3; D is perhaps TRBD1 (5 bases). Sequencing was carried out using lung tumor tissue. The CDR3 is CSSSLARQGSHTQYF. In DNA form, the CDR3 reads TGTTCCAGCAGCCTCGCCAGGCAGGGAAGTCATACGCAGTATTTT.